This TCR beta chain was captured by sequencing in a study of T cell repertoires in cytomegalovirus infection. The study, taken as a whole, reports: HLA-C-restricted TCR beta clonotypes specific for CMV led the ex vivo response. Of the TCR beta families, the public ones yielded a cumulative frequency that identified carriers of CMV plus the relevant HLA.

Notes on this clonotype: Its specificity is not known.

TCRdb called the reads again in MiXCR, with one record for every CDR3 protein. This sample has a few hundred thousand distinct CDR3 sequences; around 27% occur once, and the top ten carry less than 15%. The sequenced sample was PBMCs. The receptor's source is a human donor in good health (CMV status not recorded). Some clones in this sample may be carry-over from other donors' samples.

CDR3 DNA: TGTGCCAGTAGTAGAGCGGGGGCAGGAGATACGCAGTATTTT. Its translation: CASSRAGAGDTQYF. The chain links TRBV19 to TRBJ2-3, with 8 bases fitting TRBD2. CDR1 LNHDA and CDR2 SQIVND come from the germline V gene (reference sequence). The CDR3 is made up of 14 amino acids. The junction had 5 bases not matched to a gene; V was cut back by 4 bases and J by 5 bases.